A single sample is the source of the 6 T cell receptor beta chains below, sequenced in a study of Ad26.COV2.S vaccination and SARS-CoV-2 variants. Data came from immunoSEQ multiplex PCR; TCRdb stores just in-frame clones and leaves some out. The sample has about 440,000 clones, roughly 88% seen once. Treatment meaning: about 20 received Ad26.COV2.S at low or high dose, single or two shots; roughly 5 received placebo; per-sample allocation not given. Repertoires come from day 63 after the first vaccine or placebo injection. Sequencing used peripheral blood, obtained in a trial of Ad26.COV2.S vaccine versus placebo. Receptor source: a person between 18 and 59 years old who received the Ad26.COV2.S COVID-19 vaccine or a placebo.

The chain links TRBV5-1 to TRBJ2-1; the D gene is possibly TRBD1 (6 bases). The CDR3 is 16 amino acids. CDR1 is SGHRS, CDR2 YFSETQ, per germline. The V end was cut by 4 bases, the J end by 6 bases, with 20 bases between. In DNA form, the CDR3 reads TGCGCCAGCAGCCGAGGACCGGGACACCTAATCAATGAGCAGTTCTTC. It specifies CASSRGPGHLINEQFF.

The genes are TRBV28 and TRBJ1-1; D not certain. The ends were cut back, 8 bases at V and 1 base at J, with 29 bases in the middle. CDR3 length: 19 residues. Germline V gene lookup returns CDR1 MDHEN and CDR2 SYDVKM. CDR3 nucleotide sequence: TGTGCCAGCTACCTCGCCAGAGGGAGGTCCCATGTGAGGAACACTGAAGCTTTCTTT. This translates into CASYLARGRSHVRNTEAFF.

The rearrangement joins TRBV3-1 (or the pseudogene TRBV3-2) to TRBJ2-2; TRBD1 is a possible D gene (6 bases). V shed 2 bases and J shed 4 bases, with 14 bases lying between them. CDR3 length equals 16 residues. Per the germline V gene, CDR1 is LGHDT and CDR2 is YNNKEL (reference sequence). CDR3 in amino acids: CASSQLLGQFTGELFF. The CDR3 bases are TGTGCCAGCAGCCAACTACTGGGACAATTCACCGGGGAGCTGTTTTTT.

The chain carries TRBV5-6 and TRBJ2-3; D gene uncertain. Germline-derived CDR1 and CDR2 are SGHDT and YYEEEE. This CDR3 is 15 amino acids long. V lost 0 bases, J lost 3 bases, and 11 bases lay in between. The CDR3 DNA is TGTGCCAGCAGCTTGGGCGTGGGAAAGACAGATACGCAGTATTTT. Amino acid sequence: CASSLGVGKTDTQYF.

The rearrangement links TRBV7-3 to TRBJ2-5; 15 positions match TRBD2. V was pared by 2 bases and J by 2 bases, with 9 bases of the junction left unmatched. CDR1 SGHTA and CDR2 FQGTGA come from the germline V gene. The CDR3 is 19 amino acids. The CDR3 DNA reads TGTGCCAGCAGCTTAGTACCGGGACTAGCGGGAGGACCACAAGAGACCCAGTACTTC. The encoded protein is CASSLVPGLAGGPQETQYF.

Worth noting for this clone: Its ends do not fully match the called genes, so a read error is possible. Within the sample, other DNA sequences also encode this same CDR3. The chain recombines TRBV11-2 with TRBJ1-3; a weak D match, TRBD1 (5 bases). Germline V gene data show CDR1 as SGHAT and CDR2 as FQNNGV. This CDR3 contains 16 residues. The CDR3 is CASSLVGGSSGNTIYF. As DNA, the CDR3 is TGTGCCAGTAGCTTAGTCGGGGGTAGCTCTGGAAACACCATATATTTT.